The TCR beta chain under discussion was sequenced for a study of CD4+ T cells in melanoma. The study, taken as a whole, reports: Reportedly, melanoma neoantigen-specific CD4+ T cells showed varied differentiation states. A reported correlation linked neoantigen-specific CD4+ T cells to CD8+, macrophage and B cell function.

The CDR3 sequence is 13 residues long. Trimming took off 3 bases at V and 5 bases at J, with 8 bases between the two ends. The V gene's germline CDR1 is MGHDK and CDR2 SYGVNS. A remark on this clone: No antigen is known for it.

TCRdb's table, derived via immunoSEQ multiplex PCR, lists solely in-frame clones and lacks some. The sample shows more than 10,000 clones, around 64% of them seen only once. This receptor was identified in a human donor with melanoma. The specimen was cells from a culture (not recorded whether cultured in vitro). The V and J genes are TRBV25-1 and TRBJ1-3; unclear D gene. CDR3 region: CASSDRIRNTIYF. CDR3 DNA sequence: TGTGCCAGCAGTGACCGTATTAGAAACACCATATATTTT.